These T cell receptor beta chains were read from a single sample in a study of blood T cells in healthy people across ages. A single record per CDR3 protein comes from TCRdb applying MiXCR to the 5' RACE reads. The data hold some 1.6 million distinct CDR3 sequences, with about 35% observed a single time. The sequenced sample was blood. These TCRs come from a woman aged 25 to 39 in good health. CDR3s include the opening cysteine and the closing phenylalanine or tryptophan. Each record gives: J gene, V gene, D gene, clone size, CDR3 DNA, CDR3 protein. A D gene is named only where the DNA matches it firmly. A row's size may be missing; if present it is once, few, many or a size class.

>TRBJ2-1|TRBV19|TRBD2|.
TGTGCCAGTAGTATAAGCGGGGGGCCAGTCAATGAGCAGTTCTTC
CASSISGGPVNEQFF
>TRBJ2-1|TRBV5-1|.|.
TGCGCCAGCAGCCCACCGGGATCCGCCGGCGGTGAGCAGTTCTTC
CASSPPGSAGGEQFF
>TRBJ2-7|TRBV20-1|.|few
TGCAGTGCTCCTCTCCAGGGGAGCTCCTACGAGCAGTACTTC
CSAPLQGSSYEQYF
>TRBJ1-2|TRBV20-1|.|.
TGCAGTTCCTGGGACTTCCTACAGGGCTATGGCTACACCTTC
CSSWDFLQGYGYTF
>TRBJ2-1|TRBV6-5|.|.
TGTGCCAGCAGTTACTTGGGAGCTCACAATGAGCAGTTCTTC
CASSYLGAHNEQFF
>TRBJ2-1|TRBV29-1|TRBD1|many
TGCAGCGTCCAGGGGGCGAACAATGAGCAGTTCTTC
CSVQGANNEQFF
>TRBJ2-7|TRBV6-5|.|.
TGTGCCAGCCAAACCGGGACAAACTACGAGCAGTACTTC
CASQTGTNYEQYF
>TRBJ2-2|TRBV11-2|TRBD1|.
TGTGCCAGCAGCTTAGGGGGGGCCAGGGGGCCCAACACCGGGGAGCTGTTTTTT
CASSLGGARGPNTGELFF
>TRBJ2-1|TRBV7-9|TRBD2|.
TGTGCCAGCAGCCTCCGGGACTACGAGCAGTTCTTC
CASSLRDYEQFF
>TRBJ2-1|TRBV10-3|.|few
TGTGCCATCAGTGAAGAGTTTCGCAATGAGCAGTTCTTC
CAISEEFRNEQFF
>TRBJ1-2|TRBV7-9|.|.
TGTACCAGCAGCTTAGGCCCGGGCGGGAGCTATGGCTACACCTTC
CTSSLGPGGSYGYTF
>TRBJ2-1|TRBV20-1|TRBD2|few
TGCAGTGCCCCCGGGCGGGGGGGCCGCGGTGAGCAGTTCTTC
CSAPGRGGRGEQFF
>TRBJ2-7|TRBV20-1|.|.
TGCAGTGCTAGGTTAGCGCGGGCGGCCTACGAGCGGTACTTC
CSARLARAAYERYF
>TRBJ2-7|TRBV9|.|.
TGTGCCAGCAGCGTAGGGGTCGGGGTGACAGGCGGCGAGCAGTACTTC
CASSVGVGVTGGEQYF
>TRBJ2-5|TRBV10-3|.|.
TGTGCCATCAGGGGGGTTGGTCTGGAGACCCAGTACTTC
CAIRGVGLETQYF
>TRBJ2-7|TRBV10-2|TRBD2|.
TGCGCCAGCAGTGTTAGGAGTCCTAGCGGGAGCGCGGTCTCCTACGAGCAGTACTTC
CASSVRSPSGSAVSYEQYF
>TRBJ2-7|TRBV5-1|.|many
TGCGCCAGCAGCCCGGACGACTACGAGCAGTACTTC
CASSPDDYEQYF
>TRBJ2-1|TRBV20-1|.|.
TGCAGTGCCAGACGGAGGAATGCAAACAATGAGCAGTTCTTC
CSARRRNANNEQFF
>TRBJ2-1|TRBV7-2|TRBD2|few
TGTGCCAGCAGCATCCGGACTAGCGGGGGGGCTTCCTACAATGAGCAGTTCTTC
CASSIRTSGGASYNEQFF
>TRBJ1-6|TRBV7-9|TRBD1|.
TGTGCCAGCAGCTTGGCGGGACAGGCCCTCACCCTCCACTTT
CASSLAGQALTLHF
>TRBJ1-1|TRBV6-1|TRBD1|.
TGTGCCAGCAGTGAGGACAGGGGGCATACTGAAGCTTTCTTT
CASSEDRGHTEAFF
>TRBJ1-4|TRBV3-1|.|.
TGTGCCAGCAGCCAAGATATTTTGGCGGACTCTAATGAAAAACTGTTTTTT
CASSQDILADSNEKLFF
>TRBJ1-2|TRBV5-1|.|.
TGCGCCAGCAGCCGATCCCGGGACCAAAAGTATGGCTACACCTTC
CASSRSRDQKYGYTF
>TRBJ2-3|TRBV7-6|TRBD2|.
TGTGCCAGCAGCCGAGCTAGCGGGGGGCAAGATACGCGGTATTTT
CASSRASGGQDTRYF
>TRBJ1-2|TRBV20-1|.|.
TGCAGTGCTAGAGATCAGGACGGGTTAAATGGCTACACCTTC
CSARDQDGLNGYTF
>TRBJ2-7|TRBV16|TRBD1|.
TGTGCCAGCAGCGTGGCCGGGACAGTCTACGAGCAGTACTTC
CASSVAGTVYEQYF
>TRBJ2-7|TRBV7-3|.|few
TGTGCCAGCAGCTTTTCAATGGGCCAGGAGGTCTCCTACGAGCAGTACTTC
CASSFSMGQEVSYEQYF
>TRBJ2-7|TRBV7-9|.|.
TGTGCCAGCAGTCTAGACTCCCAAGTCTCCGAGCAGTACTTC
CASSLDSQVSEQYF
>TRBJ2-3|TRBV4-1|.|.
TGCGCCAGCGGCCAAGACTCGGAACAGGGAGAGGCAGATACGCAGTATTTT
CASGQDSEQGEADTQYF
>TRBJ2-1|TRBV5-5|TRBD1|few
TGTGCCAGCAGCGTCCGGGACAGGGATTATGATGAGCAGTTCTTC
CASSVRDRDYDEQFF
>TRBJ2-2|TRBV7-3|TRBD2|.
TGTGCCAGCAGCCTACGGACTAGCGGGTCCGGGGAGCTGTTTTTT
CASSLRTSGSGELFF